Below are 9 T cell receptor beta chains sequenced from a single sample in a study of T cell changes during pregnancy in multiple sclerosis. Using immunoSEQ multiplex PCR, the repertoire was profiled, and TCRdb retains in-frame clones only, with some absent. The table shows about 83,000 clones, with about 90% occurring only once. The material sequenced was PBMCs, taken in the first trimester of pregnancy. These receptors were collected from a female donor in good health, serving as a control in a pregnancy study. Some clones in this sample may be carry-over from other donors' samples.

The V and J genes are TRBV7-9 and TRBJ1-2; possible D gene TRBD1, 5 bases. Per the germline V gene, CDR1 is SEHNR and CDR2 is FQNEAQ (reference sequence). V gave up 2 bases and J gave up 3 bases, with 16 bases separating them. The CDR3 contains 16 residues. The CDR3 loop is CASSLPYRSSDYGYTF. CDR3 nucleotides: TGTGCCAGCAGCTTACCCTACAGGTCGTCGGACTATGGCTACACCTTC.

The chain is built from TRBV15 and TRBJ1-5, with D tentatively TRBD1 (6 bases). Looked up from germline, CDR1 is LNHNV and CDR2 is YYDKDF (reference sequence). This CDR3 spans 14 amino acids. Trimming left V 0 bases short and J 6 bases short, with 9 bases between. The CDR3 loop is CATSRDRGGQPQHF. The CDR3 coding sequence is TGTGCCACCAGCAGAGACAGGGGCGGTCAGCCCCAGCATTTT.

The rearrangement uses TRBV7-3 and TRBJ2-1; 9 bases are a match to TRBD2. Looked up from germline, CDR1 is SGHTA and CDR2 is FQGTGA. V lost 4 bases, J lost 8 bases, and 15 bases stayed unmatched. The CDR3 has 17 residues. The CDR3 bases are TGTGCCAGCAGCTCCAACCCCTCGGGACTAGCATCAGATGAGCAGTTCTTC. Encoded protein: CASSSNPSGLASDEQFF.

CDR3 loop: CASSTRVRLDYSNQPQHF. The CDR3 DNA reads TGTGCCAGCTCAACCAGGGTGAGGTTGGACTATAGCAATCAGCCCCAGCATTTT. The chain joins TRBV18 to TRBJ1-5; possibly TRBD1 for D (5 bases). The CDR3 covers 18 residues. Germline-derived CDR1 and CDR2 are KGHSH and LQKENI. The V gene lost 5 bases and the J gene lost 0 bases, with 20 bases spanning the gap.

This rearrangement joins TRBV7-3 to TRBJ1-2; D gene ambiguous. The CDR3 extends over 13 amino acids. Germline V gene lookup returns CDR1 SGHTA and CDR2 FQGTGA. V dropped 2 bases and J dropped 2 bases, with 6 bases sitting between them. CDR3 DNA: TGTGCCAGCAGCTTAGGGCAGAACTATGGCTACACCTTC. Translating it yields CASSLGQNYGYTF.

On this clone: The same CDR3 can be traced to other DNA sequences in this sample. V usage is TRBV29-1 and J usage is TRBJ1-4; D is unresolved. This CDR3 comprises 13 residues. CDR1 is SQVTM, CDR2 ANQGSEA, per germline. V was shortened by 4 bases and J by 8 bases, with 14 bases between the two germline ends. In DNA, the CDR3 is TGCAGCGTTGCGGGAGGGATAGGCGAAAAACTGTTTTTT. Its translation is CSVAGGIGEKLFF.

The chain has TRBV19 and TRBJ1-1; D uncertain. Germline V CDR1 and CDR2: LNHDA, SQIVND (reference sequence). V was pared by 1 base and J by 8 bases, with 8 bases between. The CDR3 contains 12 residues. This CDR3 reads CASSIVGREAFF. In DNA form, the CDR3 reads TGTGCCAGTAGTATAGTTGGCAGAGAAGCTTTCTTT.

The CDR3 DNA reads TGTGCCAGCAGTCCATCTCGACAGGCAAACATTCAGTACTTC. Translation: CASSPSRQANIQYF. The gene calls are TRBV6-1 and TRBJ2-4, with D perhaps TRBD1 (6 bases). This CDR3 contains 14 residues. In germline, CDR1 is MNHNS, CDR2 SASEGT. The V and J ends lost 5 bases and 6 bases respectively, with 14 bases between them.

This chain links TRBV15 with TRBJ1-2, with a weak D call TRBD1 (6 bases). Trimming cost V 4 bases and J 5 bases, with 8 bases left between them. The germline V gene encodes CDR1 LNHNV and CDR2 YYDKDF (reference sequence). The length of the CDR3 is 12 residues. Written as DNA, the CDR3 is TGTGCCACCAGCAAGGACAGATATGGCTACACCTTC. It is translated as CATSKDRYGYTF.